This T cell receptor beta chain came from a study of T cells after yellow fever vaccination. General study points: Among all clonotypes, a small share was observed in both CD4 and CD8 compartments.

Per the germline V gene, CDR1 is SGHAT and CDR2 is FQNNGV. There are 13 residues in the CDR3. V was shortened by 4 bases and J by 4 bases, with 10 bases between the two germline ends. This clonotype was counted only a few times. Its antigen remains unknown. TCRdb recomputed calls from the 5' RACE reads with MiXCR, one row per CDR3 protein. The sample has roughly 330,000 distinct CDR3 sequences, around 6.8% seen once. The specimen was PBMCs, collected about 49 days after the first yellow fever vaccination. The chain uses TRBV11-2 and TRBJ1-2; the D is unclear. The sequence came from a man aged 18-30 years who received the YFV17D yellow fever vaccine. CDR3 nucleotide sequence: TGTGCCAGCAGCTCTGGCAGATCCTATGGCTACACCTTC. Translating gives CASSSGRSYGYTF.